A selection of T cell receptor beta chains follows, all from one sample in a study of blood T cell repertoires in COVID-19. Only in-frame clones appear in the TCRdb table, and some are missing; sequencing was by immunoSEQ multiplex PCR. The sample records 94,000 or so clones, 70% to 90% being singletons. Sequences were obtained from peripheral blood. The receptors shown here come from a woman of 80 years or more with active COVID-19. Each CDR3 is given with its conserved first and last residue. A D gene is named only where the DNA matches it firmly. Size is omitted from some rows. Given values are once, few, many or a class for expanded clones.

>TRBJ2-5|-|-|16|TRBV11-3
CASSSHRIGGEETQYF
TGTGCCAGCAGCTCACACAGGATCGGAGGGGAAGAGACCCAGTACTTC
>TRBJ1-3|TRBD1|-|18|TRBV13
CASRPAGTGDYSGNTIYF
TGTGCCAGCAGACCCGCGGGGACAGGAGACTACTCTGGAAACACCATATATTTT
>TRBJ2-5|-|-|14|TRBV7-3
CASSLDGAVETQYF
TGTGCCAGCAGCTTAGATGGGGCAGTGGAGACCCAGTACTTC
>TRBJ2-3|-|-|16|TRBV7-2
CASSRTPGAPTDTQYF
TGTGCCAGCAGCCGCACCCCAGGGGCTCCTACAGATACGCAGTATTTT
>TRBJ1-1|-|-|16|TRBV18
CASSLVQAAGGTEAFF
TGTGCCAGCTCACTGGTCCAGGCAGCGGGGGGCACTGAAGCTTTCTTT
>TRBJ1-4|-|-|16|TRBV18
CASSPLSGGTNEKLFF
TGTGCCAGCTCACCCTTATCCGGGGGAACTAATGAAAAACTGTTTTTT
>TRBJ2-1|-|once|14|TRBV24-1
CATSDTQGKNEQFF
TGTGCCACCAGTGATACACAGGGTAAAAATGAGCAGTTCTTC
>TRBJ2-7|TRBD2|-|15|TRBV3-1/TRBV3-2
CASSHFGTSGYEQYF
TGTGCCAGCAGCCATTTCGGGACTAGCGGCTACGAGCAGTACTTC
>TRBJ2-7|-|-|15|TRBV6-1
CASSERGISSYEQYF
TGTGCCAGCAGTGAGAGGGGGATTAGCTCCTACGAGCAGTACTTC
>TRBJ2-1|-|-|14|TRBV6-4
CASSDSPRTSIQFF
TGTGCCAGCAGTGACTCGCCCCGAACTAGCATCCAGTTCTTC
>TRBJ2-7|-|-|14|TRBV4-3
CASSQATGDSEQYF
TGCGCCAGCAGCCAGGCAACAGGGGACTCCGAGCAGTACTTC
>TRBJ2-3|TRBD2|-|16|TRBV7-9
CASSTGTSGSTDTQYF
TGTGCCAGCAGCACCGGGACTAGCGGGTCCACAGATACGCAGTATTTT
>TRBJ2-1|TRBD2|-|15|TRBV3-1/TRBV3-2
CASSYRLAGGSTLFF
TGTGCCAGCAGCTACAGACTAGCGGGAGGGTCCACCTTATTCTTC
>TRBJ1-5|-|-|13|TRBV19
CASTEGWEQPQHF
TGTGCCAGTACGGAGGGTTGGGAACAGCCCCAGCATTTT
>TRBJ2-1|-|-|16|TRBV4-1
CASSRTSGPPGNEQFF
TGCGCCAGCAGCCGAACAAGCGGCCCCCCGGGCAATGAGCAGTTCTTC
>TRBJ2-5|TRBD2|-|14|TRBV6-5
CASSSGRRRETQYF
TGTGCCAGCAGTAGCGGGAGAAGGAGAGAGACCCAGTACTTC
>TRBJ2-6|-|-|17|TRBV27
CASSSQIRGSGANVLTF
TGTGCCAGCAGTTCCCAGATCAGGGGATCGGGGGCCAACGTCCTGACTTTC
>TRBJ2-1|TRBD2|-|18|TRBV3-1/TRBV3-2
CASSHSSGRAGSYNEQFF
TGTGCCAGCAGCCACTCTAGCGGGAGGGCGGGGTCCTACAATGAGCAGTTCTTC
>TRBJ1-6|-|-|11|TRBV3-1/TRBV3-2
CASSSTGPLHF
TGTGCCAGCAGCTCGACAGGACCCCTCCACTTT
>TRBJ2-1|TRBD1|-|15|TRBV28
CASSRGGQGNNEQFF
TGTGCCAGCAGTCGAGGGGGACAGGGTAACAATGAGCAGTTCTTC